The 22 T cell receptor beta chains reported below all come from one sample, sequenced in a study of PD-1 blockade in classical Hodgkin lymphoma. Patients all relapsed after autologous stem cell transplantation, and there was variation in brentuximab vedotin exposure. Libraries were prepared by immunoSEQ multiplex PCR; TCRdb keeps only in-frame clonotypes and omits some of them. Here the sample spans tens of thousands of clones, about 92% being singletons. Specimen: peripheral blood mononuclear cells (PBMCs), collected at baseline. These receptors were collected from a human donor with classical Hodgkin lymphoma.

The chain links TRBV19 to TRBJ1-3, with D perhaps matching TRBD1 (6 bases). V was pared by 4 bases and J by 2 bases, with 12 bases between. This CDR3 has 15 amino acids. Germline V lookup: CDR1 LNHDA, CDR2 SQIVND (reference sequence). Here the CDR3 reads CASSTYREAGNTIYF. In nucleotides, the CDR3 is TGTGCCAGTAGTACGTACAGGGAAGCTGGAAACACCATATATTTT.

The gene calls are TRBV2 and TRBJ2-5; D tentatively reads TRBD1 or TRBD2 (7 bases each). Trimming removed 6 bases from V and 5 bases from J, with 19 bases in between. The CDR3 is 15 amino acids. Germline V gene sequence: CDR1 SNHLY, CDR2 FYNNEI. Here the CDR3 DNA reads TGTGCCAGCAGGCAGGGGGGACTACTTCAGGAGACCCAGTACTTC. Its protein product is CASRQGGLLQETQYF.

The chain uses TRBV29-1 and TRBJ2-6; D is ambiguous. Germline lookup yields CDR1 SQVTM and CDR2 ANQGSEA. The CDR3 sequence is 12 residues long. The V end lost 7 bases, the J end lost 0 bases, and 4 bases lay between the germline ends. The CDR3 bases are TGCAGCGGAATCTCTGGGGCCAACGTCCTGACTTTC. It codes for CSGISGANVLTF.

V and J are TRBV28 and TRBJ2-7; TRBD1 agrees at 8 bases. Germline loops: CDR1 MDHEN, CDR2 SYDVKM. The CDR3 is made up of 16 amino acids. V gave up 6 bases and J gave up 2 bases; unmatched junction bases: 12. In DNA form, the CDR3 reads TGTGCCAGCAGAGCGATGCCGGGACAGGTAACCTACGAGCAGTACTTC. Protein: CASRAMPGQVTYEQYF.

The chain uses TRBV28 and TRBJ2-7; D might be TRBD2 (5 bases). V lost 6 bases, J lost 5 bases, and 14 bases lay in between. The CDR3 is 13 amino acids. Germline V lookup: CDR1 MDHEN, CDR2 SYDVKM. CDR3: CASSVGKHNEQYF. As DNA, the CDR3 is TGTGCCAGCAGCGTCGGGAAGCACAACGAGCAGTACTTC.

The V and J genes are TRBV9 and TRBJ1-6, with 9 positions matching TRBD1. V trimming: 4 bases; J trimming: 6 bases; junction bases outside the gene matches: 11. This CDR3 spans 17 amino acids. Germline V CDR1 and CDR2: SGDLS, YYNGEE. CDR3 nucleotides: TGTGCCAGCAGCCTCAAACAGGGGGCGCAGGCTAATTCACCCCTCCACTTT. Translated, it gives CASSLKQGAQANSPLHF.

Comments on this clone: Other nucleotide sequences from this sample produce the same CDR3. The rearrangement joins TRBV19 to TRBJ2-3; 12 bases agree with TRBD2. The CDR3 runs to 15 residues. Germline values: CDR1 LNHDA, CDR2 SQIVND (reference sequence). After removal of 4 bases from V and 3 bases from J, the junction contained 2 bases not matched to a gene. The CDR3 protein is CASSTGLAGTDTQYF. The CDR3 DNA follows: TGTGCCAGTAGTACTGGACTAGCGGGAACAGATACGCAGTATTTT.

This clone was found once. The gene calls are TRBV10-3 and TRBJ2-5; TRBD2 is a possible D gene (6 bases). The V gene lost 4 bases and the J gene lost 3 bases, with 9 bases spanning the gap. CDR3 length: 13 amino acids. The germline CDR1 and CDR2 sequences are ENHRY and SYGVKD. The CDR3 loop reads CAISVLAEETQYF. For the CDR3, the DNA is TGTGCCATCAGTGTTTTAGCGGAAGAGACCCAGTACTTC.

The chain links TRBV11-2 to TRBJ2-5, with 7 bases that match TRBD1. The junction had 13 bases not matched to a gene; V was cut back by 5 bases and J by 4 bases. Germline assignment: CDR1 SGHAT and CDR2 FQNNGV. The CDR3 totals 16 residues. The CDR3 reads CASSAPRGPPGETQYF. The CDR3 DNA sequence: TGTGCCAGCAGCGCGCCAAGGGGGCCCCCGGGAGAGACCCAGTACTTC.

The chain is built from TRBV25-1 and TRBJ2-7; no definite D call. Germline assignment: CDR1 MGHDK and CDR2 SYGVNS. This CDR3 region has 11 residues. Trimming pared 5 bases from V and 5 bases from J, leaving 7 bases between. CDR3 protein: CASSTLDEQYF. DNA for the CDR3: TGTGCCAGCAGTACCCTTGACGAGCAGTACTTC.

This clone was counted a single time. CDR3 coding DNA: TGTGCCAGCAGTGAAAGTACAGGGTATAATTCACCCCTCCACTTT. Protein product: CASSESTGYNSPLHF. The chain combines TRBV25-1 with TRBJ1-6; perhaps TRBD1 as D (6 bases). The CDR3 covers 15 residues. V was cut by 2 bases and J by 4 bases, with 9 bases left in between. Germline loops: CDR1 MGHDK, CDR2 SYGVNS.

The CDR3, as DNA: TGTGCCAGCCGGAAAAAGGGGACTGGGGCCAACGTCCTGACTTTC. It encodes CASRKKGTGANVLTF. The V call is TRBV6-5, the J call TRBJ2-6; the D gene is possibly TRBD1 (5 bases). The CDR3 loop spans 15 amino acids. The V gene lost 8 bases and the J gene lost 2 bases, with 13 bases spanning the gap. Germline CDR1 and CDR2: MNHEY and SVGAGI.

The genes are TRBV5-8 and TRBJ2-1, with 11 bases that match TRBD2. This CDR3 spans 19 amino acids. V trimming: 1 base; J trimming: 2 bases; junction bases outside the gene matches: 11. Looked up from germline, CDR1 is SGHTS and CDR2 is YDEGEE. The CDR3 nucleotides are TGTGCCAGCAGCTTGTCATCGACTAGCGGGACGAATACCTACAATGAGCAGTTCTTC. The encoded protein is CASSLSSTSGTNTYNEQFF.

In this sample, this clone turned up once. The chain combines TRBV5-6 with TRBJ2-1; D not resolved. V lost 1 base and J 2 bases, leaving 13 bases between the germline ends. Germline assignment: CDR1 SGHDT and CDR2 YYEEEE. The CDR3 runs to 16 residues. The CDR3 protein is CASSLRPLAPYNEQFF. Written as DNA, the CDR3 is TGTGCCAGCAGCTTGAGACCTTTGGCCCCCTACAATGAGCAGTTCTTC.

The chain joins TRBV2 to TRBJ2-7; D is ambiguous. Trimming removed 8 bases at V and 0 bases at J, with 17 bases between. The germline V gene has CDR1 SNHLY and CDR2 FYNNEI. This CDR3 comprises 15 residues. The CDR3 loop is CASLSPAGSSYEQYF. CDR3 nucleotide sequence: TGTGCCAGCCTGAGTCCGGCAGGAAGCTCCTACGAGCAGTACTTC. The full variable domain, rest sourced from reference TRBV2 and TRBJ2-7, is EPEVTQTPSHQVTQMGQEVILRCVPISNHLYFYWYRQILGQKVEFLVSFYNNEISEKSEIFDDQFSVERPDGSNFTLKIRSTKLEDSAMYFCASLSPAGSSYEQYFGPGTRLTVT.

V usage is TRBV27 and J usage is TRBJ1-2; 7 bases map to TRBD1. The CDR3 consists of 12 residues. With 6 bases clipped from V and 8 bases from J, the junction kept 6 bases outside the gene matches. Germline V gene lookup returns CDR1 MNHEY and CDR2 SMNVEV (reference sequence). The CDR3 DNA reads as TGTGCCAGCAGAACAGGGGATGGAGGCTACACCTTC. Translated, it gives CASRTGDGGYTF.

This chain links TRBV7-9 with TRBJ2-7; D is undetermined. The V end was cut by 5 bases, the J end by 6 bases, with 20 bases between. Germline V lookup: CDR1 SEHNR, CDR2 FQNEAQ (reference sequence). This CDR3 has 15 amino acids. Here the CDR3 DNA reads TGTGCCAGCAGCCCCCGGGCAGCCATGGTTCCCGAGCAGTACTTC. Protein sequence: CASSPRAAMVPEQYF.

The chain is built from TRBV29-1 and TRBJ2-7, with 9 nucleotides matching TRBD2. Germline V gene lookup returns CDR1 SQVTM and CDR2 ANQGSEA. The CDR3 has 20 amino acids. V lost 2 bases, J lost 3 bases, and 23 bases stayed unmatched. The CDR3 coding sequence is TGCAGCGTTGAACGGAGGCTAGCGGGATCGGAGTTGGGCATTTTCTACGAGCAGTACTTC. Translated: CSVERRLAGSELGIFYEQYF.

The V call is TRBV9, the J call TRBJ1-2; a possible D gene is TRBD1 (5 bases). Germline-derived CDR1 and CDR2 are SGDLS and YYNGEE. The V end was cut by 4 bases, the J end by 0 bases, with 13 bases between. The CDR3 has 15 residues. CDR3 region: CASSTGGDTNYGYTF. The CDR3 nucleotides read TGTGCCAGCAGCACAGGTGGGGATACTAACTATGGCTACACCTTC.

The rearrangement uses TRBV27 and TRBJ2-7; D is undetermined. The germline gives CDR1 MNHEY, CDR2 SMNVEV (reference sequence). The CDR3 runs 13 residues. Trimming took 2 bases from V and 1 from J, leaving 6 bases between them. The CDR3 loop is CASSLTLSYEQYF. The CDR3, as DNA: TGTGCCAGCAGTTTAACACTTTCCTACGAGCAGTACTTC.

Here the CDR3 DNA reads TGTGCCAGCAGCTTAGAGCGGGGGGACCAAGAGACCCAGTACTTC. This encodes CASSLERGDQETQYF. The chain recombines TRBV7-9 with TRBJ2-5; 9 bases map to TRBD2. This CDR3 contains 15 residues. Per the germline V gene, CDR1 is SEHNR and CDR2 is FQNEAQ (reference sequence). The junction had 0 bases not matched to a gene; V was cut back by 1 base and J by 0 bases.

The chain uses TRBV12-5 and TRBJ2-5; D unresolved. Looked up from germline, CDR1 is LGHNT and CDR2 is FRNRAP. V was shortened by 1 base and J by 3 bases, with 0 bases between the two germline ends. This CDR3 region has 11 residues. The CDR3 spells CASGLEETQYF. CDR3 bases: TGTGCTAGTGGTTTGGAAGAGACCCAGTACTTC.